A single sample gave rise to the 2 T cell receptor beta chains below, sequenced in a study of cytomegalovirus exposure and HLA in healthy donors. Vbeta (60) and Jbeta (13) primers were used in the PCR. Clones were read by immunoSEQ multiplex PCR, and TCRdb kept only the in-frame ones, dropping some. Of 150,000 to 200,000 clones in the sample, approximately 79% were seen once. The sample consisted of PBMCs. The receptors were gathered from a man in his forties in good health and CMV-seropositive.

The V and J genes are TRBV4-1 and TRBJ2-7; 8 nucleotides agree with TRBD2. Losses at the gene ends were 1 base for V and 2 bases for J; bases not matched to a gene: 4. This CDR3 comprises 15 residues. Per germline, CDR1 MGHRA and CDR2 YSYEKL. The CDR3 spells CASSQATSETYEQYF. As DNA, the CDR3 is TGCGCCAGCAGCCAAGCGACTAGCGAGACCTACGAGCAGTACTTC.

CDR3 sequence (DNA): TGCGCCAGCAGTAGGGACAGAAGGGGTTCCTACAATGAGCAGTTCTTC. It specifies CASSRDRRGSYNEQFF. The V and J genes are TRBV10-2 and TRBJ2-1; 7 bases match TRBD1. Germline V gene lookup returns CDR1 WSHSY and CDR2 SAAADI. The J segment lost 1 base and the V segment lost 5 bases, leaving 8 bases of the junction unmatched. This CDR3 region has 16 residues.